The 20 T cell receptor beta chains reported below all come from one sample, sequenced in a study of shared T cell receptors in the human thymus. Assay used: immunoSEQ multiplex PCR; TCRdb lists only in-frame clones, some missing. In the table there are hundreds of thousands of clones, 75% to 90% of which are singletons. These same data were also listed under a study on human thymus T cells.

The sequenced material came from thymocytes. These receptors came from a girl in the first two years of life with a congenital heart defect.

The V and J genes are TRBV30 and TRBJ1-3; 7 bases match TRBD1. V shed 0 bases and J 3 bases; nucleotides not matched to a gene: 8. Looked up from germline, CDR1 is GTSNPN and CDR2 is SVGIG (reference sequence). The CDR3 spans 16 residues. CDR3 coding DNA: TGTGCCTGGAGTGTAATCGACAGGGTCTATGGAAACACCATATATTTT. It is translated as CAWSVIDRVYGNTIYF.

The CDR3 nucleotides read TGTGCCAGCAAGGACAGGGGAGTCGATGAGCAGTTCTTC. It specifies CASKDRGVDEQFF. The chain recombines TRBV18 with TRBJ2-1, with 9 bases aligning to TRBD1. The V segment lost 8 bases and the J segment 8 bases; nucleotides outside the gene matches: 7. This CDR3 is built from 13 residues. The germline V gene encodes CDR1 KGHSH and CDR2 LQKENI.

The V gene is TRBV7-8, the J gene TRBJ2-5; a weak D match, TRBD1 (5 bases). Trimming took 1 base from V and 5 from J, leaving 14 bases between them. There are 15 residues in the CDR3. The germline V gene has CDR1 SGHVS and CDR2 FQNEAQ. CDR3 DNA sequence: TGTGCCAGCAGCTTAGAACAGGCACCACCGGAGACCCAGTACTTC. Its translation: CASSLEQAPPETQYF.

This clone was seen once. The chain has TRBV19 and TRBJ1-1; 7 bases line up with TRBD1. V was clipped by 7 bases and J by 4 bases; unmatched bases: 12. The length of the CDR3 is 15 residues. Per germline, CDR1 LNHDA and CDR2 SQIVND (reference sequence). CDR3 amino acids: CASTVRGQGVTEAFF. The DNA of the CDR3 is TGTGCCAGTACCGTCCGGGGGCAGGGGGTCACTGAAGCTTTCTTT.

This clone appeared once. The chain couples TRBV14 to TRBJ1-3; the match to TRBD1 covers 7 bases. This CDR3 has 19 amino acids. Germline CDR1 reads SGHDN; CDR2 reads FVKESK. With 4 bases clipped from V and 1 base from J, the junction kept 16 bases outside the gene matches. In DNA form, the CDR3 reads TGTGCCAGCAGCCCGACCTCCGGGGACAGAAGTCGTTCTGGAAACACCATATATTTT. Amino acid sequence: CASSPTSGDRSRSGNTIYF.

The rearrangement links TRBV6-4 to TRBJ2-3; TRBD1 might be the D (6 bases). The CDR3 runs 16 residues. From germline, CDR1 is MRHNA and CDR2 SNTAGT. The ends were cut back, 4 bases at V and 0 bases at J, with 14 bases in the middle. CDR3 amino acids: CASSGSGTTSTDTQYF. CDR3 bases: TGTGCCAGCAGTGGATCCGGGACAACTAGCACAGATACGCAGTATTTT.

CDR3 region: CASSPGLAGGGTGELFF. In DNA, the CDR3 is TGTGCCAGCAGCCCGGGACTAGCGGGGGGGGGCACCGGGGAGCTGTTTTTT. The V gene is TRBV5-4, the J gene TRBJ2-2; 16 bases agree with TRBD2. V dropped 4 bases and J dropped 4; count of bases not matched to a gene: 4. The CDR3 length is 17 residues. Germline CDR1 SGHNT, CDR2 YYREEE (reference sequence).

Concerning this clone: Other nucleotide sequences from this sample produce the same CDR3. Written as DNA, the CDR3 is TGTGCCAGCACAGGACGGGGGAACACTGAAGCTTTCTTT. Translated, it gives CASTGRGNTEAFF. This chain links TRBV27 with TRBJ1-1; D is undetermined. The germline gives CDR1 MNHEY, CDR2 SMNVEV (reference sequence). V lost 7 bases, J lost 1 base, and 10 bases lay in between. This CDR3 spans 13 amino acids.

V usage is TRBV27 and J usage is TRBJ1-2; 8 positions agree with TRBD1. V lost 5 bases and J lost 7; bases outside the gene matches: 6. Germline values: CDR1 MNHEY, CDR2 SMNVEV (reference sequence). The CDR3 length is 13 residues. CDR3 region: CASSTTGVGGYTF. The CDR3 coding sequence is TGTGCCAGCAGTACGACAGGGGTGGGTGGCTACACCTTC.

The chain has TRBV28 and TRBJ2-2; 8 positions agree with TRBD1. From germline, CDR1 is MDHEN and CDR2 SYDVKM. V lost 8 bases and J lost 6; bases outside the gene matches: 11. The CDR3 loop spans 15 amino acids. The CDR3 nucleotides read TGTGCCAGCCGGACAGGGACATCGCCGGCCGGGGAGCTGTTTTTT. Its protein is CASRTGTSPAGELFF. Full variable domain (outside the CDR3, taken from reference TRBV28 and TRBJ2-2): DVKVTQSSRYLVKRTGEKVFLECVQDMDHENMFWYRQDPGLGLRLIYFSYDVKMKEKGDIPEGYSVSREKKERFSLILESASTNQTSMYLCASRTGTSPAGELFFGEGSRLTVL.

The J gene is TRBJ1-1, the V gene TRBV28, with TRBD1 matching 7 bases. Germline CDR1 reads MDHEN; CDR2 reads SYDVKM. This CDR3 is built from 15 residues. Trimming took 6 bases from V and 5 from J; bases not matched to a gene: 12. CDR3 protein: CASRSLGQAGTEAFF. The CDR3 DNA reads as TGTGCCAGCAGGTCCCTAGGACAGGCGGGAACTGAAGCTTTCTTT.

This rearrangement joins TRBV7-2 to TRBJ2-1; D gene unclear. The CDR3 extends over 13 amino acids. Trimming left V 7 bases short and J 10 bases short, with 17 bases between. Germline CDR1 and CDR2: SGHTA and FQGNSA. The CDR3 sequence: CASIPTPGLEQFF. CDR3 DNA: TGTGCCAGCATCCCTACTCCAGGCCTAGAGCAGTTCTTC.

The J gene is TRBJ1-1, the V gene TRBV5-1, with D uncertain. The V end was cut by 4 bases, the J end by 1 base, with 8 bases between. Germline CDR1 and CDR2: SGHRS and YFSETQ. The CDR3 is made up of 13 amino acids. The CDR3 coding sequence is TGCGCCAGCAGCGGCAGAACGAACACTGAAGCTTTCTTT. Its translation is CASSGRTNTEAFF.

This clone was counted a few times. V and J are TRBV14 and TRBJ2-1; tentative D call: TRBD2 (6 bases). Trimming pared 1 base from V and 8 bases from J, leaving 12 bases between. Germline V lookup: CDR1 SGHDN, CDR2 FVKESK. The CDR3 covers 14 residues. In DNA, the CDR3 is TGTGCCAGCAGCCAAGTACCCAGGGAGGATGAGCAGTTCTTC. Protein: CASSQVPREDEQFF.

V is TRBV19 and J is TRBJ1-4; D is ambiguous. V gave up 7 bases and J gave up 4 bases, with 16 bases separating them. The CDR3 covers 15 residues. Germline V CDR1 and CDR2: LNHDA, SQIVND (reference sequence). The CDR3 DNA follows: TGTGCCAGTACTCCTTTAGGCGCGGTTAATGAAAAACTGTTTTTT. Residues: CASTPLGAVNEKLFF.

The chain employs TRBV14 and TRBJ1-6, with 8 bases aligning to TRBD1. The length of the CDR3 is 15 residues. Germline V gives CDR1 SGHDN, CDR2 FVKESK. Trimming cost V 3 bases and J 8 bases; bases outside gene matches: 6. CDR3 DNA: TGTGCCAGCAGCCACCGGGACAGGATCGATTCACCCCTCCACTTT. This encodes CASSHRDRIDSPLHF.

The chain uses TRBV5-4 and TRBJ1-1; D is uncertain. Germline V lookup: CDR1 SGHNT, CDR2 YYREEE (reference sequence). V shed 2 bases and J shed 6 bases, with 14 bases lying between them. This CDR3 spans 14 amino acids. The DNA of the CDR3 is TGTGCCAGCAGCTTAAGCGCAGGACTGTCTGAAGCTTTCTTT. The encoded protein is CASSLSAGLSEAFF. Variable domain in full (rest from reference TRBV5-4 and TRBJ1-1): ETGVTQSPTHLIKTRGQQVTLRCSSQSGHNTVSWYQQALGQGPQFIFQYYREEENGRGNFPPRFSGLQFPNYSSELNVNALELDDSALYLCASSLSAGLSEAFFGQGTRLTVV.

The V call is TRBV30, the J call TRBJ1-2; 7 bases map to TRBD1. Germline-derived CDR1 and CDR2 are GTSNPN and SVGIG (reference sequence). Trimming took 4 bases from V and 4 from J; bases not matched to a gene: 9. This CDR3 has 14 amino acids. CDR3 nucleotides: TGTGCCTGGAAACAGGGGAGTGATGGCTATGGCTACACCTTC. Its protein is CAWKQGSDGYGYTF.

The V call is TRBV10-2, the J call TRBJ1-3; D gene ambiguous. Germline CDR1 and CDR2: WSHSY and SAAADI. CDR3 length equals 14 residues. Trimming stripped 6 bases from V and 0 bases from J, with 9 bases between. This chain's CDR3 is CASRAAYSGNTIYF. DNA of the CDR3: TGCGCCAGCAGGGCAGCGTACTCTGGAAACACCATATATTTT.

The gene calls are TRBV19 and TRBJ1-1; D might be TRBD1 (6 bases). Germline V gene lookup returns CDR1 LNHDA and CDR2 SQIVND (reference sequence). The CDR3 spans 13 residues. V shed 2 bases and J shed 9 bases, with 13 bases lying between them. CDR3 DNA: TGTGCCAGTAGTATATGGTCAGGGGTGAAAGCTTTCTTT. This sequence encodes CASSIWSGVKAFF.